The T cell receptor (beta chain) under discussion was sequenced for a study of beta chain features in type 1 diabetes. Study-wide points: No resolution was reached here on whether HLA type influences TCRB rearrangement. For patients, the naive, central memory and Treg TCRB repertoires appeared more alike than for healthy donors.

A word on this clone: Its antigen is currently unknown.

The V end was cut by 5 bases, the J end by 1 base, with 12 bases between. CDR3 size: 14 residues. CDR1 MNHEY and CDR2 SMNVEV come from the germline V gene (reference sequence). Expressed TCRB transcripts were sequenced because the entire RNA isolate underwent reverse transcription. Data came from immunoSEQ multiplex PCR; TCRdb stores just in-frame clones and leaves some out. The table has a few hundred thousand clones, over 9.5% seen once. This receptor was taken from a woman under 30 in good health. The chain combines TRBV27 with TRBJ2-7; no reliable D call. The material sequenced was naive CD4+ T cells from blood. The CDR3 loop reads CASSPYTDSYEQYF. The CDR3 DNA follows: TGTGCCAGCAGTCCCTACACAGATTCCTACGAGCAGTACTTC.